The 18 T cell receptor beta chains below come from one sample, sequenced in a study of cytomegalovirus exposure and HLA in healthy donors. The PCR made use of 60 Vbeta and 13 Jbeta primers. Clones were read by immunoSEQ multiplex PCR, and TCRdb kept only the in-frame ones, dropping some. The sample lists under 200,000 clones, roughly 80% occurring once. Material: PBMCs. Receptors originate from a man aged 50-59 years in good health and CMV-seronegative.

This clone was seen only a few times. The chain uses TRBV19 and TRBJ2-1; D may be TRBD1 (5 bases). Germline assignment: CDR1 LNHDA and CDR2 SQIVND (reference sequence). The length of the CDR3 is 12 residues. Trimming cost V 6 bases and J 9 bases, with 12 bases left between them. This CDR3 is CASRTTVGEQFF. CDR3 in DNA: TGTGCCAGTAGAACGACAGTAGGTGAGCAGTTCTTC.

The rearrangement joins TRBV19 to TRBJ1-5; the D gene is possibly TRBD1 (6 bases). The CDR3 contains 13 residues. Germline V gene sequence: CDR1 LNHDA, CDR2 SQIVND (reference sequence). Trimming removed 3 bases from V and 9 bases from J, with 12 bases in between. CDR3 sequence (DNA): TGTGCCAGTAGTATGGGGGCGGGGGCGCCCCAGCATTTT. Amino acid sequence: CASSMGAGAPQHF.

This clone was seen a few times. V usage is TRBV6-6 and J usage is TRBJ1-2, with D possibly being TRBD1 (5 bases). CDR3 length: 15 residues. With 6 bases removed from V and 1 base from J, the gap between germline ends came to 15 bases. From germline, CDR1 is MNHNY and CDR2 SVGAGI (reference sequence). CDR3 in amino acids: CASSSGSGNNYGYTF. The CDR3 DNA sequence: TGTGCCAGCAGCTCCGGGTCAGGGAATAACTATGGCTACACCTTC.

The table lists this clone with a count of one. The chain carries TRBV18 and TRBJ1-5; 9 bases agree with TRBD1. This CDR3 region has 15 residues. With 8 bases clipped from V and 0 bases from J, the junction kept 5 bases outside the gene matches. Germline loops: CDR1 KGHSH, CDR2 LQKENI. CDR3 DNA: TGTGCCAGCGTCGGGACAGGGAATAGCAATCAGCCCCAGCATTTT. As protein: CASVGTGNSNQPQHF.

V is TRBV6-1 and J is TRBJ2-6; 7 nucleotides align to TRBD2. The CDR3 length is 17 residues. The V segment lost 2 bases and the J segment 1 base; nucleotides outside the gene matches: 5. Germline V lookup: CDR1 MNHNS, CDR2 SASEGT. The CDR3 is CASSERASGSGANVLTF. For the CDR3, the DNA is TGTGCCAGCAGTGAAAGGGCTAGCGGATCTGGGGCCAACGTCCTGACTTTC.

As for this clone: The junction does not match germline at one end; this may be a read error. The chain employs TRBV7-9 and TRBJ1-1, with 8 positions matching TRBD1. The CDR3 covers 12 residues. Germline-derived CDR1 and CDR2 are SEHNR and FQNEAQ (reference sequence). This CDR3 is CSSSSDRAVAFF. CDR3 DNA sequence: TGTTCCAGCAGCTCGGACAGGGCGGTAGCTTTCTTT.

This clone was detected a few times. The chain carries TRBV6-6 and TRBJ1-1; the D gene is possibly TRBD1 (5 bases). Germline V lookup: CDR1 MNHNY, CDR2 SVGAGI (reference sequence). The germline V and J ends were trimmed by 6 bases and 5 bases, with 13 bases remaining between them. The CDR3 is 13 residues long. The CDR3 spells CASRRTPETEAFF. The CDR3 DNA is TGTGCCAGCAGGAGGACACCCGAAACTGAAGCTTTCTTT.

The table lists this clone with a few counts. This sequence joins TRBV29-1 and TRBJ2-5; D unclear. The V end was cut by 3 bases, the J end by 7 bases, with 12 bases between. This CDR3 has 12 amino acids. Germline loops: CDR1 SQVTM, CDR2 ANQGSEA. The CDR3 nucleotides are TGCAGCGTTGACCAGCGAGAAGGGACCCAGTACTTC. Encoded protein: CSVDQREGTQYF.

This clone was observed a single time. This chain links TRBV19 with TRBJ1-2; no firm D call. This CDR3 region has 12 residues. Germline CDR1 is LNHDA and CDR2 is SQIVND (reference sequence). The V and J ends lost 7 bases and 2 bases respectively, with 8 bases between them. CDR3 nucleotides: TGTGCCAGTATAGGAGGGAACTATGGCTACACCTTC. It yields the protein CASIGGNYGYTF.

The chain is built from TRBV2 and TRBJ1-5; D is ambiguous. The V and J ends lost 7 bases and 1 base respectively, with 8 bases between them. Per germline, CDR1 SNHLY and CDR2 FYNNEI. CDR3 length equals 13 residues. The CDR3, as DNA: TGTGCCAGCACAGCGCTCAGCAATCAGCCCCAGCATTTT. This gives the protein CASTALSNQPQHF.

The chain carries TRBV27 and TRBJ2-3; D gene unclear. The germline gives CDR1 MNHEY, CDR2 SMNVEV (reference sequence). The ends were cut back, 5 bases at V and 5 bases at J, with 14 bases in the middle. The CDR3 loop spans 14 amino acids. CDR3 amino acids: CASSPEALGDTQYF. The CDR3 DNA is TGTGCCAGCAGTCCCGAAGCCCTAGGAGATACGCAGTATTTT.

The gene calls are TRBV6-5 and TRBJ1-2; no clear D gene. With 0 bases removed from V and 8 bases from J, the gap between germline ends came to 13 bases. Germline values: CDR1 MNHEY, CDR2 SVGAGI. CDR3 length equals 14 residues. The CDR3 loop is CASSYSTRVEGYTF. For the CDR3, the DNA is TGTGCCAGCAGTTACTCGACTCGGGTTGAGGGCTACACCTTC.

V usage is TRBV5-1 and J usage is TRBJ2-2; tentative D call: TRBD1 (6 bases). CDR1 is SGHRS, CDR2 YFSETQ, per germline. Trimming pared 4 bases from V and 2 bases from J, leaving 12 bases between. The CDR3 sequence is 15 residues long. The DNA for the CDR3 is TGCGCCAGCAGCGGGCAGGGGACCAACACCGGGGAGCTGTTTTTT. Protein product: CASSGQGTNTGELFF.

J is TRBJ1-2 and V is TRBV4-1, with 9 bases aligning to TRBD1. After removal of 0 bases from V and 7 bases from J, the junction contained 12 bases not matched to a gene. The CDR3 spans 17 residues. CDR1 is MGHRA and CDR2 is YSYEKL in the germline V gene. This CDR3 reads CASSQDPPPTGGRGYTF. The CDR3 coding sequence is TGCGCCAGCAGCCAAGATCCCCCGCCGACAGGGGGACGTGGCTACACCTTC.

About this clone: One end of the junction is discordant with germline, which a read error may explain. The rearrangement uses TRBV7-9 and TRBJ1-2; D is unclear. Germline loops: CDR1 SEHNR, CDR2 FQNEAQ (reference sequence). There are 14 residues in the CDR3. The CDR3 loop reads CSSSPAAYNYGYTF. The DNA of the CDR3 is TGTTCCAGCAGCCCCGCGGCTTATAACTATGGCTACACCTTC.

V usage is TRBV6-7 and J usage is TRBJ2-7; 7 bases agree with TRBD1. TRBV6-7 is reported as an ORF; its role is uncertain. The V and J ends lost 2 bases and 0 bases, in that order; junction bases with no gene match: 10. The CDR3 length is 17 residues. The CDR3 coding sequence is TGTGCCAGCAGTTACAAGGGACAGACTCTATTCTCCTACGAGCAGTACTTC. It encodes CASSYKGQTLFSYEQYF.

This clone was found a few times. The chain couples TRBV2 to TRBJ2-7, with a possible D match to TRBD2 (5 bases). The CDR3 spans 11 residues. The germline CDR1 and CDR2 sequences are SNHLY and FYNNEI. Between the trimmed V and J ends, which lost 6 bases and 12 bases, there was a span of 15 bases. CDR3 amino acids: CASRERGSSYF. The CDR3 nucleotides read TGTGCCAGCAGAGAACGGGGTAGCTCGTACTTC. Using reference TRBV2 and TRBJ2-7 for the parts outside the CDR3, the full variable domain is EPEVTQTPSHQVTQMGQEVILRCVPISNHLYFYWYRQILGQKVEFLVSFYNNEISEKSEIFDDQFSVERPDGSNFTLKIRSTKLEDSAMYFCASRERGSSYFGPGTRLTVT.

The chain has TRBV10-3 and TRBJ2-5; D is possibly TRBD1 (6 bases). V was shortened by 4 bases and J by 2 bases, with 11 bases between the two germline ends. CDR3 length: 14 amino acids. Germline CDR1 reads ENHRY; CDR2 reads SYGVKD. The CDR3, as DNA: TGTGCCATCAGTGCCGGGACATCACAAGAGACCCAGTACTTC. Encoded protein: CAISAGTSQETQYF.